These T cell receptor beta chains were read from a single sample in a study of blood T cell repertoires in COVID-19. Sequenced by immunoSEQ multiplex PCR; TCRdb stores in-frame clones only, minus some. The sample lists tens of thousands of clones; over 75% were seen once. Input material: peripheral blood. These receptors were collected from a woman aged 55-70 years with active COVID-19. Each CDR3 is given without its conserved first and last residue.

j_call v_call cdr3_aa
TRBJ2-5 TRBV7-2 ASSFIAGAGETQY
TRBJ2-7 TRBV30 AAEPGTGAYEQY
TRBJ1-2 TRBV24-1 ATSETGHGYT
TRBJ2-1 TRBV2 ASRKRVSGDAFNEQF
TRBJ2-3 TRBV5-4 ASSYGRYDTDTQY
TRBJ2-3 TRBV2 AASSGVGDTQY
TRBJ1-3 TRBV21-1 ASGSDRVGFHTLLGFRNTIY
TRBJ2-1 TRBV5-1 ASSEGLAVGGEQF
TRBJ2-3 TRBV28 ASSFGGSGGDTDTQY
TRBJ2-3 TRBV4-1 ASSQRTGGGPIGDTQY
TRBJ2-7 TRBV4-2 ASSQVVGGVYEQY
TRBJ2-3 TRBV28 ASSLETPGTQY
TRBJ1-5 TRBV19 ASSIALLRQGGREPQH
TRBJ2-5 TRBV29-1 SVSIETQY
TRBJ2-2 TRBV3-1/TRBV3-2 ASSGLAVGELF
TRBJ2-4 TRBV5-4 ASSLGGGGLNIQY
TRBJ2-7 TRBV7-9 ASSFGGASYEQY
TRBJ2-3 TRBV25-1 ASSELGHQSTDTQY
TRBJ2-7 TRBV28 ASSLRTSGMTYEQY
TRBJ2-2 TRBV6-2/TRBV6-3 ASSSTSGVGELF
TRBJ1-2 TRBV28 ASSLMASGGLGGYT
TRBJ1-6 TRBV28 ASREQGARSPLH
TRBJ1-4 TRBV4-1 ASSQTGTTGINEKLF
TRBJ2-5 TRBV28 ATWQVGGTQY
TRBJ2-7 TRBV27 ASSPITAAATYEQY
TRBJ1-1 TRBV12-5 ASGLWGGRGTEAF
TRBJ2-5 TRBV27 ASSSGLAGEETQY
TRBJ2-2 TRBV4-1 ASSQGREANTGELF
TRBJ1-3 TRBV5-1 ASSTGSGNTIY
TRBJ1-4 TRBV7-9 ASSSWGRMNDANEKLF
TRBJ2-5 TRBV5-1 ASSSGSTETQY
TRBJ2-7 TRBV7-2 ASSLRGGGGRYEQY
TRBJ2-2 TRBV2 ASSRTSGRRGGELF
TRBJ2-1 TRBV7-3 ASSFGLGDNEQF
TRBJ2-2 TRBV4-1 ASSQDSSGRPGGGELF
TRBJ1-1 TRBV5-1 ASSLTVNTEAF
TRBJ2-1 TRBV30 AWSEWETGPNEQF
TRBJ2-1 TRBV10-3 AISGTSGGPGRF
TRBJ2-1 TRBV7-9 ASSSGQINEQF
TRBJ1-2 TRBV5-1 ASSFQGSDYGYT
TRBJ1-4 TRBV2 ASSTQGLNGEKLF
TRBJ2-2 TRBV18 ASSPTDDSTGELF
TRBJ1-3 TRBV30 AWSVRGGSGNTIY
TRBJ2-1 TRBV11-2 ASSFKGGVYNEQF
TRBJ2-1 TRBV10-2 ASSDLGLAARNEQF
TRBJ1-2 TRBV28 ASSSSGIPAS
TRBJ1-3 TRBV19 ASSRGGTGNTIY
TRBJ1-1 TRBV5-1 ASSTDGVNTEAF
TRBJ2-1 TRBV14 ASSQVRGAGEQF
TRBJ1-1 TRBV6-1 ASSEAGDTEAF
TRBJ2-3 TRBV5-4 ASSRDRGTDTQY
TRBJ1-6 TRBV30 AWSSGQDHSPLH
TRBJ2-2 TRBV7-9 ASSSFMGGSTGELF
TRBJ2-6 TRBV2 ASSANRDRVSGANVLT
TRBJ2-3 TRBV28 ASTIKREAGDTQY
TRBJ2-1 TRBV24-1 ATSDMRVGSYNEQF
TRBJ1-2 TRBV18 ASSPVNRELSYGYT
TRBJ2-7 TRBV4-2 ASSQDRQAQQY
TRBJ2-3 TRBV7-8 ASSLQDITDTQY
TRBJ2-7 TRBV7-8 ASSPLRDQSYEQY